This entry lists 30 T cell receptor beta chains sequenced from one sample in a study of shared clonotypes between healthy human individuals. TCRdb's table, derived via immunoSEQ multiplex PCR, lists solely in-frame clones and lacks some. The sample has roughly 2.4 million clones, roughly 95% seen once; the top ten hold 0.1% to 0.15%. Sample: naive CD4+ T cells sorted from blood. Regarding subset: CD45RA+ positively selected. The source is a man younger than 35 in good health.

Of note for this clone: The sample holds other DNA sequences that translate to the same CDR3. The rearrangement uses TRBV30 and TRBJ2-3; tentatively, D is TRBD2 (5 bases). The CDR3 runs to 12 residues. Between the trimmed V and J ends, which lost 5 bases and 1 base, there was a span of 7 bases. CDR1 is GTSNPN, CDR2 SVGIG, per germline (reference sequence). The CDR3 DNA follows: TGTGCCTGGTCCGGGGGCACAGATACGCAGTATTTT. As protein: CAWSGGTDTQYF.

This clone was detected once. The chain has TRBV25-1 and TRBJ2-3, with 11 bases fitting TRBD2. V shed 2 bases, J shed 1 base, and the junction held 2 bases outside the gene matches. There are 16 residues in the CDR3. CDR1 is MGHDK and CDR2 is SYGVNS in the germline V gene. This CDR3 is CASSELGLAGTDTQYF. CDR3 coding DNA: TGTGCCAGCAGTGAACTGGGACTAGCGGGCACAGATACGCAGTATTTT.

This rearrangement joins TRBV9 to TRBJ1-2; D is unresolved. The CDR3 consists of 14 residues. V gave up 0 bases and J gave up 4 bases, with 10 bases separating them. Germline V gene lookup returns CDR1 SGDLS and CDR2 YYNGEE. The CDR3 sequence: CASSVALVSYGYTF. CDR3 in DNA: TGTGCCAGCAGCGTAGCTCTGGTTAGCTATGGCTACACCTTC.

The chain employs TRBV7-2 and TRBJ2-2, with 8 bases matching TRBD2. Germline CDR1 and CDR2: SGHTA and FQGNSA. The CDR3 loop spans 14 amino acids. V dropped 6 bases and J dropped 7; count of bases not matched to a gene: 7. For the CDR3, the DNA is TGTGCCAGCAGAATAGCGGGGACTATCGGGGAGCTGTTTTTT. Protein: CASRIAGTIGELFF.

As to this clone: This CDR3 is also generated by other DNA sequences in the sample. The chain has TRBV18 and TRBJ2-5; TRBD1 matches 8 bases. CDR3 length: 14 amino acids. Germline lookup yields CDR1 KGHSH and CDR2 LQKENI. V lost 4 bases and J lost 2; bases outside the gene matches: 3. The CDR3 DNA follows: TGTGCCAGCTCACGGGGGACAGGTCAAGAGACCCAGTACTTC. It is translated as CASSRGTGQETQYF.

This clone was counted once. The CDR3 DNA sequence: TGTGCCAGCAGCCCAGGGGCAGTGGGGGCCTACGAGCAGTACTTC. As protein: CASSPGAVGAYEQYF. The rearrangement links TRBV7-2 to TRBJ2-7; possibly TRBD1 for D (6 bases). V was cut by 5 bases and J by 2 bases, with 16 bases left in between. This CDR3 contains 15 residues. CDR1 is SGHTA and CDR2 is FQGNSA in the germline V gene.

Note on this clone: The same CDR3 is also encoded by other DNA sequences in this sample. The chain links TRBV5-1 to TRBJ2-5; D tentatively reads TRBD1 or TRBD2 (5 bases each). The CDR3 contains 15 residues. Germline-derived CDR1 and CDR2 are SGHRS and YFSETQ. V lost 0 bases and J 1 base, leaving 10 bases between the germline ends. CDR3: CASSLGSGLQETQYF. The CDR3 nucleotides are TGCGCCAGCAGCTTGGGTTCGGGGCTCCAAGAGACCCAGTACTTC.

This sequence joins TRBV5-1 and TRBJ2-5; a possible D gene is TRBD2 (5 bases). Trimming cost V 2 bases and J 7 bases, with 12 bases left between them. From germline, CDR1 is SGHRS and CDR2 YFSETQ. The CDR3 spans 13 residues. This CDR3 reads CASSLGPRGTQYF. CDR3 DNA: TGCGCCAGCAGCTTAGGACCCCGGGGGACCCAGTACTTC.

The genes are TRBV29-1 and TRBJ1-1; 7 bases are shared with TRBD1. Unmatched junction bases numbered 3, after V lost 4 bases and J lost 4 bases. Germline-derived CDR1 and CDR2 are SQVTM and ANQGSEA. The CDR3 is made up of 12 amino acids. The CDR3 protein is CSVGGQSTEAFF. The CDR3 nucleotides are TGCAGCGTTGGGGGACAGAGCACTGAAGCTTTCTTT.

The chain combines TRBV18 with TRBJ2-7; 9 positions agree with TRBD2. The CDR3 consists of 16 residues. CDR1 is KGHSH and CDR2 is LQKENI in the germline V gene. After removal of 6 bases from V and 4 bases from J, the junction contained 13 bases not matched to a gene. CDR3 sequence (DNA): TGTGCCAGCTCCGCCCCGGGGCTAGCGGGAAAATACGAGCAGTACTTC. Encoded protein: CASSAPGLAGKYEQYF.

This chain links TRBV7-9 with TRBJ2-3; 10 nucleotides align to TRBD2. This CDR3 is built from 17 residues. Germline lookup yields CDR1 SEHNR and CDR2 FQNEAQ (reference sequence). V gave up 4 bases and J gave up 3 bases; unmatched junction bases: 10. The DNA of the CDR3 is TGTGCCAGCAGCTCGCGTCAACTAGCGGGGTTAACAGATACGCAGTATTTT. This gives the protein CASSSRQLAGLTDTQYF.

The chain uses TRBV12-2 and TRBJ2-5; the D call of TRBD2 is as the table states it, not checked on the DNA. TRBV12-2 is designated a pseudogene. This CDR3 contains 17 residues. The CDR3 region has the DNA TGTGCAAGTCGCTTCCCCGTTCACTTGCGGGAGGGAGAGACCCAGTACTTC. Residues: CASRFPVHLREGETQYF.

This chain connects TRBV6-1 to TRBJ1-4; D possibly corresponds to TRBD1 (6 bases). The V gene lost 1 base and the J gene lost 0 bases, with 9 bases spanning the gap. The germline V gene encodes CDR1 MNHNS and CDR2 SASEGT. The CDR3 totals 16 residues. The CDR3 spells CASSEDGTPTNEKLFF. The CDR3 DNA reads as TGTGCCAGCAGTGAAGATGGGACACCAACTAATGAAAAACTGTTTTTT.

The rearrangement joins TRBV27 to TRBJ2-6, with D perhaps TRBD2 (6 bases). The CDR3 loop spans 17 amino acids. V shed 4 bases and J shed 0 bases, with 13 bases lying between them. CDR1 MNHEY and CDR2 SMNVEV come from the germline V gene (reference sequence). CDR3 in DNA: TGTGCCAGCAGTTCCTCGGGGGTTAGCTCTGGGGCCAACGTCCTGACTTTC. This encodes CASSSSGVSSGANVLTF.

This sequence joins TRBV5-4 and TRBJ2-1; no firm D call. The germline gives CDR1 SGHNT, CDR2 YYREEE (reference sequence). The V gene lost 3 bases and the J gene lost 0 bases, with 10 bases spanning the gap. The CDR3 runs 15 residues. This chain's CDR3 is CASSSLTLSYNEQFF. The DNA of the CDR3 is TGTGCCAGCAGCTCCCTGACCCTCTCCTACAATGAGCAGTTCTTC.

The CDR3 region is CASTTRTSGIQKGDTQYF. CDR3 coding DNA: TGTGCCAGTACAACAAGGACTAGCGGGATACAGAAAGGAGATACGCAGTATTTT. J is TRBJ2-3 and V is TRBV6-8; 12 bases line up with TRBD2. Per the germline V gene, CDR1 is MNHGY and CDR2 is SAAAGT. J was trimmed by 5 bases and V by 9 bases; bases with no gene match: 18. CDR3 length: 18 amino acids.

The chain joins TRBV10-3 to TRBJ2-2, with a weak D call TRBD1 (5 bases). CDR1 ENHRY and CDR2 SYGVKD come from the germline V gene. This CDR3 contains 18 residues. Trimming pared 7 bases from V and 0 bases from J, leaving 21 bases between. CDR3 region: CAITPGPPGATNTGELFF. DNA for the CDR3: TGTGCCATCACCCCCGGGCCCCCTGGGGCTACGAACACCGGGGAGCTGTTTTTT.

The CDR3 nucleotides read TGTGCCAGCAGTTACTCTGGCGGTCGAAGTCAGCCCCAGCATTTT. Residues: CASSYSGGRSQPQHF. The V gene is TRBV6-5, the J gene TRBJ1-5; D is ambiguous. Germline V CDR1 and CDR2: MNHEY, SVGAGI. Deletions cut 0 bases from V and 6 bases from J, with 12 bases between. The CDR3 loop spans 15 amino acids.

This clone has a single count. The J gene is TRBJ2-5, the V gene TRBV9; TRBD1 aligns across 8 bases. The germline V gene encodes CDR1 SGDLS and CDR2 YYNGEE. CDR3 length equals 17 residues. V was clipped by 3 bases and J by 5 bases; unmatched bases: 15. CDR3: CASSAQGDRPRWETQYF. The DNA of the CDR3 is TGTGCCAGCAGCGCTCAGGGGGACAGGCCGAGGTGGGAGACCCAGTACTTC.

The gene calls are TRBV10-3 and TRBJ2-5, with 10 bases identical to TRBD2. With V trimmed by 4 bases and J by 2 bases, 7 bases remained unmatched. Per germline, CDR1 ENHRY and CDR2 SYGVKD. This CDR3 is built from 16 residues. This CDR3 is CAISVQGTSVQETQYF. The CDR3 nucleotides read TGTGCCATCAGTGTGCAGGGGACTAGCGTTCAAGAGACCCAGTACTTC.

The rearrangement links TRBV4-3 to TRBJ1-2, with 9 bases matching TRBD1. The CDR3 loop spans 15 amino acids. Germline values: CDR1 LGHNA, CDR2 YSLEER. Trimming at V came to 1 base and at J to 3 bases, leaving 3 bases not matched to a gene. The CDR3 protein is CASSQAWTGDYGYTF. In DNA form, the CDR3 reads TGCGCCAGCAGCCAAGCCTGGACAGGGGACTATGGCTACACCTTC.

V and J are TRBV30 and TRBJ1-5; D is undetermined. Germline V CDR1 and CDR2: GTSNPN, SVGIG (reference sequence). The CDR3 spans 13 residues. V was pared by 5 bases and J by 0 bases, with 8 bases between. CDR3 nucleotides: TGTGCCTGGGCCAGATTTAGCAATCAGCCCCAGCATTTT. Protein product: CAWARFSNQPQHF.

CDR3 residues: CSADLGGRGELFF. As DNA, the CDR3 is TGCAGTGCGGACCTAGGGGGCAGGGGGGAGCTGTTTTTT. This chain joins TRBV29-1 and TRBJ2-2; 7 bases are a match to TRBD1. Germline CDR1 reads SQVTM; CDR2 reads ANQGSEA. This CDR3 comprises 13 residues.

The chain employs TRBV11-3 and TRBJ2-2; D remains unclear. Germline V gene sequence: CDR1 SGHNT, CDR2 YENEEA. The CDR3 length is 13 residues. V was shortened by 5 bases and J by 6 bases, with 10 bases between the two germline ends. The CDR3 sequence is CASSLVFSGELFF. DNA of the CDR3: TGTGCCAGCAGCCTAGTTTTTTCCGGGGAGCTGTTTTTT.

The chain uses TRBV10-2 and TRBJ2-3; 7 bases match TRBD2. The CDR3 has 12 amino acids. V was clipped by 0 bases and J by 11 bases; unmatched bases: 2. Germline V lookup: CDR1 WSHSY, CDR2 SAAADI. The CDR3 protein is CASSESGGGQYF. In DNA form, the CDR3 reads TGCGCCAGCAGTGAGTCTGGGGGGGGGCAGTATTTT.

The V gene is TRBV27, the J gene TRBJ2-2; unclear D gene. The V gene lost 7 bases and the J gene lost 2 bases, with 8 bases spanning the gap. There are 13 residues in the CDR3. Germline V CDR1 and CDR2: MNHEY, SMNVEV (reference sequence). The CDR3 spells CASNRANTGELFF. CDR3 DNA sequence: TGTGCCAGCAACCGGGCAAACACCGGGGAGCTGTTTTTT.

V usage is TRBV6-5 and J usage is TRBJ1-2; D is possibly TRBD1 (5 bases). Trimming shortened V by 10 bases and J by 0 bases, and 15 bases separated the two germline ends. The CDR3 length is 14 residues. Per germline, CDR1 MNHEY and CDR2 SVGAGI. The DNA of the CDR3 is TGTGCCACTTCAAGGGGCAGAGCTAACTATGGCTACACCTTC. It yields the protein CATSRGRANYGYTF.

The CDR3 coding sequence is TGTGCCAGCAGTAGGTCCTCGAACACCGGGGAGCTGTTTTTT. Translation gives CASSRSSNTGELFF. This sequence joins TRBV25-1 and TRBJ2-2; no firm D call. The CDR3 loop spans 14 amino acids. The V and J ends lost 5 bases and 0 bases respectively, with 7 bases between them. Germline V gives CDR1 MGHDK, CDR2 SYGVNS.

The V call is TRBV18, the J call TRBJ2-5; TRBD1 aligns across 7 bases. The V segment lost 7 bases and the J segment 1 base; nucleotides outside the gene matches: 3. CDR1 is KGHSH, CDR2 LQKENI, per germline. This CDR3 has 13 residues. The chain's CDR3 is CASFGTAQETQYF. The CDR3, as DNA: TGTGCCAGCTTTGGGACAGCCCAAGAGACCCAGTACTTC.

The chain carries TRBV6-6 and TRBJ2-7, with D possibly being TRBD2 (6 bases). This CDR3 spans 15 amino acids. Germline CDR1 is MNHNY and CDR2 is SVGAGI (reference sequence). Trimming removed 5 bases at V and 4 bases at J, with 18 bases between. CDR3 nucleotides: TGTGCCAGCAGTCCCCCCCGCGGGGCCGGGTACGAGCAGTACTTC. Its protein product is CASSPPRGAGYEQYF.